This T cell receptor (beta chain) was captured by sequencing in a study of T cells after yellow fever vaccination. CDR1 is LGHNA and CDR2 is YSLEER in the germline V gene. CDR3 length equals 14 residues. V lost 0 bases, J lost 7 bases, and 12 bases lay in between. Many counts were recorded for this clonotype. The TCR cDNA carried a universal primer site and UMIs from 5'RACE template switching. TCRdb independently ran MiXCR on the 5' RACE reads; one entry per CDR3 protein. The sample shows about 240,000 distinct CDR3 sequences, roughly 3.7% of them seen only once. The genes are TRBV4-3 and TRBJ2-5; the D is unclear. This TCR derives from a man between 18 and 35 years old who received the YFV17D yellow fever vaccine. Sequencing was performed on PBMCs, taken 15 days after the yellow fever booster vaccination. CDR3 in DNA: TGCGCCAGCAGCCAAGATCCCCAAACGGGGACCCAGTACTTC. Amino acid sequence: CASSQDPQTGTQYF.